This T cell receptor (beta chain) was sequenced for a study of cytomegalovirus exposure and HLA in healthy donors. General study findings and limits: The tendency of first-cohort TCR clusters to co-occur in the roughly 120 validation repertoires was identified by a subsequent analysis.

Generated by immunoSEQ multiplex PCR, the TCRdb table keeps only in-frame clones and is missing some. Of about 170,000 clones listed, about 96% are singletons. The CDR3 covers 14 residues. Trimming shortened V by 6 bases and J by 3 bases, and 12 bases separated the two germline ends. Germline values: CDR1 MNHEY, CDR2 SMNVEV (reference sequence). To note about this clone: What it binds is not known.

Sequencing was performed on PBMCs. This chain connects TRBV27 to TRBJ2-1; D may be TRBD2 (5 bases). The receptor's source is a woman in her late teens or twenties in good health and CMV-seronegative. This chain's CDR3 is CASRSPGNYNEQFF. The CDR3 nucleotides are TGTGCCAGCAGATCCCCCGGGAACTACAATGAGCAGTTCTTC.